The T cell receptor beta chain under discussion was sequenced for a study of shared clonotypes between healthy human individuals. For this clone: At the DNA level, this CDR3 is encoded by other sequences in the same sample as well.

Original processing notes: There were no quality scores in the junction-only immunoSEQ sequences, so filtering differed. Libraries were prepared by immunoSEQ multiplex PCR; TCRdb keeps only in-frame clonotypes and omits some of them. V and J calls and clone size are copied from that table; D and trimming were computed from the DNA. The sample shows about 480,000 clones, 60% to 80% of them seen only once. The germline V gene encodes CDR1 SGHRS and CDR2 YFSETQ. The V end was cut by 0 bases, the J end by 2 bases, with 2 bases between. The CDR3 is made up of 13 amino acids. The chain combines TRBV5-1 with TRBJ2-2; no clear D gene. The origin of this receptor is a woman aged 40 to 50 in good health. Some clones in this sample may be carry-over from other donors' samples. What was sequenced was PBMCs. The CDR3 region is CASSLGNTGELFF. The CDR3 DNA sequence: TGCGCCAGCAGCTTGGGAAACACCGGGGAGCTGTTTTTT.